This note documents a single TCR beta chain sequence. Its target is not known. The CDR3 spans 14 residues. From germline, CDR1 is MGHDK and CDR2 SYGVNS. The V end lost 5 bases, the J end lost 4 bases, and 13 bases lay between the germline ends. An immunoSEQ assay, version v3.0, was performed at survey level. Repertoires were generated with immunoSEQ multiplex PCR, while TCRdb's copy carries only in-frame clones and drops some. Among tens of thousands of clones listed, roughly 84% were seen once. Amounts of about 0.9-11 million cryopreserved PBMC were held in the samples before DNA extraction. The sample belongs to a study of long-term antiretroviral therapy in people with HIV. Points from the study as a whole: Transplant-donor-level diversity was not reached after ART, though diversity increased. Information on adherence, resistance and therapy changes was unavailable. Narrower CDR3 length ranges marked HIV repertoires relative to controls.

The input for sequencing was unsorted PBMCs, taken 2 years after starting antiretroviral therapy. This TCR was sampled from a middle-aged man with HIV. The chain joins TRBV25-1 to TRBJ2-3; D remains unclear. The CDR3 protein is CASSPQRLADTQYF. DNA for the CDR3: TGTGCCAGCAGTCCTCAAAGACTGGCAGATACGCAGTATTTT.